Each of the 28 T cell receptor beta chains below was sequenced from the same sample in a study of blood T cell repertoires in COVID-19. Repertoires were generated with immunoSEQ multiplex PCR, while TCRdb's copy carries only in-frame clones and drops some. This sample has 350,000 or so clones, with around 88% found just once. The sample comprised peripheral blood. The receptors shown here come from a young woman with COVID-19, enrolled during active disease.

The rearrangement links TRBV2 to TRBJ2-5; 10 nucleotides match TRBD2. There are 15 residues in the CDR3. The V gene end was trimmed by 5 bases and the J gene end by 4 bases; junction bases not matched to a gene: 7. Per the germline V gene, CDR1 is SNHLY and CDR2 is FYNNEI. CDR3 nucleotides: TGTGCCAGCAGTATCAGCGGGGGGGGCCCAGAGACCCAGTACTTC. Encoded protein: CASSISGGGPETQYF.

The chain has TRBV19 and TRBJ2-7; D is perhaps TRBD1 (6 bases). With 1 base removed from V and 4 bases from J, the gap between germline ends came to 14 bases. In germline, CDR1 is LNHDA, CDR2 SQIVND (reference sequence). There are 15 residues in the CDR3. CDR3 sequence reads: CASSIVHGTRYEQYF. In nucleotides, the CDR3 is TGTGCCAGTAGTATAGTCCACGGGACAAGATACGAGCAGTACTTC. Together with reference TRBV19 and TRBJ2-7, the CDR3 gives the full variable domain: DGGITQSPKYLFRKEGQNVTLSCEQNLNHDAMYWYRQDPGQGLRLIYYSQIVNDFQKGDIAEGYSVSREKKESFPLTVTSAQKNPTAFYLCASSIVHGTRYEQYFGPGTRLTVT.

V gene TRBV27 combines with J gene TRBJ1-2; no reliable D call. The CDR3 runs 12 residues. CDR1 is MNHEY, CDR2 SMNVEV, per germline (reference sequence). V shed 2 bases and J shed 7 bases, with 8 bases lying between them. The CDR3 here is CASSLRGVGYTF. In DNA form, the CDR3 reads TGTGCCAGCAGTTTACGCGGGGTTGGCTACACCTTC.

The chain uses TRBV6-5 and TRBJ2-7; D is perhaps TRBD1 (6 bases). This CDR3 has 15 amino acids. Between the trimmed V and J ends, which lost 5 bases and 4 bases, there was a span of 18 bases. Germline V gene lookup returns CDR1 MNHEY and CDR2 SVGAGI. In DNA, the CDR3 is TGTGCCAGCAGTCTGGCAGGGACAATAAATTACGAGCAGTACTTC. Its protein product is CASSLAGTINYEQYF.

This chain joins TRBV25-1 and TRBJ2-1; 14 bases agree with TRBD2. This CDR3 region has 15 residues. CDR1 is MGHDK and CDR2 is SYGVNS in the germline V gene. Losses at the gene ends were 4 bases for V and 9 bases for J; bases not matched to a gene: 5. The CDR3 coding sequence is TGTGCCAGCAGTGTGGGACTAGCGGGGGTAGGTGAGCAGTTCTTC. Its protein is CASSVGLAGVGEQFF.

The gene calls are TRBV10-3 and TRBJ1-3; D remains unclear. V lost 11 bases and J lost 0, with 17 bases in between. Germline V gives CDR1 ENHRY, CDR2 SYGVKD. This CDR3 is built from 15 residues. The CDR3 nucleotides read TGTGCCGTACGCCCCTCCCTGAGCTCTGGAAACACCATATATTTT. Its translation is CAVRPSLSSGNTIYF.

The chain joins TRBV27 to TRBJ1-2; D is perhaps TRBD1 (5 bases). CDR3 size: 13 residues. Germline V gene data show CDR1 as MNHEY and CDR2 as SMNVEV (reference sequence). V was clipped by 5 bases and J by 4 bases, with 11 bases between them. The CDR3 spells CASSTQGSYGYTF. The CDR3 bases are TGTGCCAGCAGTACTCAGGGTTCCTATGGCTACACCTTC.

J is TRBJ1-6 and V is TRBV10-3; no definite D call. Germline values: CDR1 ENHRY, CDR2 SYGVKD. The germline V and J ends were trimmed by 5 bases and 9 bases, with 14 bases remaining between them. This CDR3 is built from 14 residues. The CDR3 DNA sequence: TGTGCCATCAGTAGTGAGGGAACTGGTTCACCCCTCCACTTT. Translating gives CAISSEGTGSPLHF.

The chain has TRBV5-4 and TRBJ2-3; 8 bases map to TRBD2. The CDR3 extends over 15 amino acids. Germline V gene lookup returns CDR1 SGHNT and CDR2 YYREEE (reference sequence). The V segment lost 4 bases and the J segment 5 bases; nucleotides outside the gene matches: 9. The CDR3 sequence: CASSASGGVGDTQYF. Here the CDR3 DNA reads TGTGCCAGCAGCGCCAGCGGGGGCGTGGGAGATACGCAGTATTTT.

This chain connects TRBV19 to TRBJ1-2; TRBD1 matches 10 bases. Looked up from germline, CDR1 is LNHDA and CDR2 is SQIVND (reference sequence). The CDR3 runs 15 residues. The junction had 4 bases not matched to a gene; V was cut back by 3 bases and J by 3 bases. CDR3 DNA sequence: TGTGCCAGTAGTATCCAGACAGGGGGCGACTATGGCTACACCTTC. Translation: CASSIQTGGDYGYTF.

This clone came up once. This chain joins TRBV6-2 or TRBV6-3 and TRBJ1-5; D unresolved. The ends were cut back, 2 bases at V and 0 bases at J, with 14 bases in the middle. Germline assignment: CDR1 MNHEY and CDR2 SVGEGT. The CDR3 consists of 17 residues. In DNA form, the CDR3 reads TGTGCCAGCAGTTACGCTTTGAGAGCCTATAGCAATCAGCCCCAGCATTTT. Its translation: CASSYALRAYSNQPQHF.

The table lists this clone with a few counts. The chain recombines TRBV21-1 with TRBJ2-4; TRBD2, the D gene given by the table, was not confirmed from the DNA. TRBV21-1 is listed as a pseudogene. The length of the CDR3 is 15 residues. CDR3 in amino acids: CASSKETRRGNIQYF. CDR3 DNA: TGTGCCAGCAGCAAAGAGACAAGGAGAGGGAACATTCAGTACTTC.

Here the CDR3 reads CASSAGHRGNEKLFF. In DNA, the CDR3 is TGTGCCAGCAGCGCTGGACACAGGGGTAATGAAAAACTGTTTTTT. The J gene is TRBJ1-4, the V gene TRBV5-8; 7 bases agree with TRBD1. Unmatched junction bases numbered 7, after V lost 4 bases and J lost 4 bases. Germline-derived CDR1 and CDR2 are SGHTS and YDEGEE. This CDR3 region has 15 residues.

The chain links TRBV6-5 to TRBJ1-5; weak D call: TRBD1 (6 bases). V lost 6 bases, J lost 6 bases, and 12 bases lay in between. This CDR3 is 13 amino acids long. Looked up from germline, CDR1 is MNHEY and CDR2 is SVGAGI. The DNA for the CDR3 is TGTGCCAGCAGCGGGCAGGGGAGTCAGCCCCAGCATTTT. This translates into CASSGQGSQPQHF.

This clone was seen only a few times. CDR3 protein: CASSDFTRGNSGELFF. The CDR3 DNA is TGTGCCAGCAGCGATTTTACCAGGGGAAACTCCGGGGAGCTGTTTTTT. J is TRBJ2-2 and V is TRBV7-9; D is possibly TRBD1 (6 bases). The V and J ends lost 5 bases and 6 bases respectively, with 19 bases between them. Germline values: CDR1 SEHNR, CDR2 FQNEAQ (reference sequence). The CDR3 length is 16 residues.

The V gene is TRBV18, the J gene TRBJ1-2, with 8 bases that match TRBD1. CDR3 length: 15 residues. CDR1 and CDR2 (germline): KGHSH, LQKENI. V gave up 3 bases and J gave up 3 bases; unmatched junction bases: 6. The CDR3, as DNA: TGTGCCAGCTCACCTATGTCAGGGGGCGACTATGGCTACACCTTC. As protein: CASSPMSGGDYGYTF. The full variable domain, completed using reference TRBV18 and TRBJ1-2, is NAGVMQNPRHLVRRRGQEARLRCSPMKGHSHVYWYRQLPEEGLKFMVYLQKENIIDESGMPKERFSAEFPKEGPSILRIQQVVRGDSAAYFCASSPMSGGDYGYTFGSGTRLTVV.

This clone was seen only once. This sequence joins TRBV7-6 and TRBJ2-2; 15 positions match TRBD2. With V trimmed by 5 bases and J by 7 bases, 2 bases remained unmatched. The CDR3 covers 15 residues. From germline, CDR1 is SGHVS and CDR2 FNYEAQ. DNA for the CDR3: TGTGCCAGCAGCGGGACTAGCGGGGGGAACGGGGAGCTGTTTTTT. Translated: CASSGTSGGNGELFF.

This chain links TRBV20-1 with TRBJ2-7; no clear D. The CDR3 has 11 residues. The germline V gene has CDR1 DFQATT and CDR2 SNEGSKA (reference sequence). V was pared by 1 base and J by 6 bases, with 7 bases between. The CDR3 region has the DNA TGCAGTGCTAGAGCCCTCAGCGAGCAGTACGTC. Translation gives CSARALSEQYV.

This chain uses TRBV7-2 with TRBJ2-6; 11 bases match TRBD2. Germline V gives CDR1 SGHTA, CDR2 FQGNSA. Germline trimming cut 1 base from V and 4 bases from J; bases unmatched to any gene: 3. The CDR3 loop spans 17 amino acids. CDR3 nucleotides: TGTGCCAGCAGCTTAGGCCTAGCGGGGGGCGGGGCCAACGTCCTGACTTTC. Protein sequence: CASSLGLAGGGANVLTF.

This chain links TRBV6-5 with TRBJ2-1; the D gene is possibly TRBD2 (5 bases). Deletions cut 2 bases from V and 5 bases from J, with 13 bases between. The CDR3 has 15 amino acids. CDR1 is MNHEY, CDR2 SVGAGI, per germline. CDR3 loop: CASSYQRTEHNEQFF. The DNA for the CDR3 is TGTGCCAGCAGTTACCAGCGGACGGAACACAATGAGCAGTTCTTC.

CDR3 sequence: CASSFGDRSYGYTF. CDR3 nucleotide sequence: TGTGCCAGCAGCTTCGGGGATAGAAGCTATGGCTACACCTTC. The chain joins TRBV11-3 to TRBJ1-2; no clear D gene. Germline V gene data show CDR1 as SGHNT and CDR2 as YENEEA. The CDR3 is made up of 14 amino acids. Trimming cost V 3 bases and J 4 bases, with 12 bases left between them.

This chain links TRBV27 with TRBJ2-1; D is undetermined. This CDR3 is built from 16 residues. CDR1 and CDR2 (germline): MNHEY, SMNVEV (reference sequence). Trimming shortened V by 4 bases and J by 0 bases, and 13 bases separated the two germline ends. CDR3 bases: TGTGCCAGCAGTTCTCCAGGCAAGAGCTCCTACAATGAGCAGTTCTTC. Protein sequence: CASSSPGKSSYNEQFF.

The chain links TRBV14 to TRBJ1-2; D is possibly TRBD1 (5 bases). The CDR3 consists of 15 residues. CDR1 is SGHDN, CDR2 FVKESK, per germline. The ends were cut back, 0 bases at V and 4 bases at J, with 12 bases in the middle. In DNA, the CDR3 is TGTGCCAGCAGCCAAGACGGAGGGGTGGGCTATGGCTACACCTTC. This translates into CASSQDGGVGYGYTF.

Note on this clone: The sample holds other DNA sequences that translate to the same CDR3. The chain carries TRBV3-1 (or the pseudogene TRBV3-2) and TRBJ1-1; 10 nucleotides agree with TRBD1. The CDR3 covers 15 residues. Germline trimming cut 4 bases from V and 1 base from J; bases unmatched to any gene: 3. Per the germline V gene, CDR1 is LGHDT and CDR2 is YNNKEL (reference sequence). The CDR3 DNA is TGTGCCAGCAGCCTAAGACAGGGGGCGAACACTGAAGCTTTCTTT. Its protein product is CASSLRQGANTEAFF.

The chain combines TRBV2 with TRBJ2-3, with D possibly being TRBD2 (6 bases). Germline CDR1 is SNHLY and CDR2 is FYNNEI. Trimming shortened V by 2 bases and J by 5 bases, and 11 bases separated the two germline ends. The CDR3 totals 14 residues. The CDR3 region has the DNA TGTGCCAGCAGTGAACGGAGGAGGGGAGATACGCAGTATTTT. Its protein product is CASSERRRGDTQYF.

V gene TRBV20-1 combines with J gene TRBJ1-5, with TRBD1 matching over 9 bases. CDR1 and CDR2 from the germline V gene are DFQATT and SNEGSKA (reference sequence). The ends lost 3 bases at V and 7 bases at J; junction bases unmatched: 10. This CDR3 spans 15 amino acids. The CDR3 reads CSASLGDREGQPQHF. The CDR3 DNA sequence: TGCAGTGCTAGTCTGGGGGACAGGGAGGGACAGCCCCAGCATTTT.

V usage is TRBV5-4 and J usage is TRBJ1-2, with D perhaps matching TRBD1 (6 bases). With 0 bases removed from V and 8 bases from J, the gap between germline ends came to 17 bases. This CDR3 has 15 amino acids. Germline V gene data show CDR1 as SGHNT and CDR2 as YYREEE (reference sequence). In DNA form, the CDR3 reads TGTGCCAGCAGCTTGGTCCCTGGGGACATCGGAGGCTACACCTTC. It translates to CASSLVPGDIGGYTF.

This clone was picked up one time. This sequence joins TRBV3-1 (or the pseudogene TRBV3-2) and TRBJ2-5; 11 bases are a match to TRBD2. This CDR3 has 16 amino acids. Germline CDR1 LGHDT, CDR2 YNNKEL (reference sequence). J was trimmed by 1 base and V by 2 bases; bases with no gene match: 3. The CDR3 DNA reads as TGTGCCAGCAGCCAAACCGGGACTAGCGGCCAAGAGACCCAGTACTTC. It codes for CASSQTGTSGQETQYF.